This T cell receptor beta chain was identified during a study of CD4+ T cells in melanoma. Notes on the study in general: Neoantigen-specific CD4+ T cells in melanoma reportedly had diverse differentiation states. A reported correlation linked neoantigen-specific CD4+ T cells to CD8+, macrophage and B cell function.

Per germline, CDR1 SGHNT and CDR2 YYREEE (reference sequence). The CDR3 has 15 amino acids. The V end lost 0 bases, the J end lost 4 bases, and 13 bases lay between the germline ends. The assay was immunoSEQ multiplex PCR, and TCRdb's table has in-frame clones only and misses some. This table has 13,000 or so clones, roughly two thirds appearing once. This clone was recorded a few times. Its antigen is as yet unknown. Input material: cells from a culture (not recorded whether cultured in vitro). The chain is built from TRBV5-4 and TRBJ1-2; D is possibly TRBD1 (6 bases). The receptor comes from a human donor with melanoma. The CDR3 DNA follows: TGTGCCAGCAGCTTGGAACAGGGTAGAAGCTATGGCTACACCTTC. Protein: CASSLEQGRSYGYTF.